The 9 T cell receptor beta chains below all came from one sample that was sequenced in a study of blood T cell repertoires in COVID-19. Assay used: immunoSEQ multiplex PCR; TCRdb lists only in-frame clones, some missing. The sample records some 100,000 clones, roughly nine tenths being singletons. The sample taken for sequencing was peripheral blood. Receptor source: a man aged 45-60 years with acute or convalescent COVID-19.

The chain links TRBV4-1 to TRBJ2-7; perhaps TRBD2 as D (5 bases). The CDR3 length is 17 residues. The germline CDR1 and CDR2 sequences are MGHRA and YSYEKL. Deletions cut 2 bases from V and 1 base from J, with 18 bases between. The CDR3 nucleotides are TGCGCCAGCAGCCAAAGGGAACGGGATCCTACTTCCTACGAGCAGTACTTC. Translation gives CASSQRERDPTSYEQYF.

The V call is TRBV27, the J call TRBJ2-1; 10 positions match TRBD2. The CDR3 has 14 amino acids. The germline V gene encodes CDR1 MNHEY and CDR2 SMNVEV (reference sequence). V lost 7 bases, J lost 8 bases, and 8 bases stayed unmatched. In DNA, the CDR3 is TGTGCCAGCAACTCGGCAAGCGGGGGGGATGAGCAGTTCTTC. Translated: CASNSASGGDEQFF.

The V and J genes are TRBV6-5 and TRBJ1-6, with 7 bases fitting TRBD1. Germline trimming cut 7 bases from V and 10 bases from J; bases unmatched to any gene: 7. In germline, CDR1 is MNHEY, CDR2 SVGAGI. The length of the CDR3 is 13 residues. CDR3 coding DNA: TGTGCCAGCACACTGTACAGGGGCTCACCCCTCCACTTT. The encoded protein is CASTLYRGSPLHF.

This clone showed up just once. J is TRBJ2-4 and V is TRBV5-5, with D perhaps TRBD2 (5 bases). V was clipped by 4 bases and J by 3 bases, with 11 bases between them. The CDR3 contains 14 residues. The germline CDR1 and CDR2 sequences are SGHKS and YYEKEE (reference sequence). DNA for the CDR3: TGTGCCAGCAGCAACGACTACGTCAAAAACATTCAGTACTTC. It yields the protein CASSNDYVKNIQYF.

This clone was found a few times. The junction and the germline gene differ at one end; a read error may be behind it. V is TRBV5-8 and J is TRBJ1-1; D might be TRBD1 (6 bases). The CDR3 loop spans 15 amino acids. Per germline, CDR1 SGHTS and CDR2 YDEGEE. In DNA, the CDR3 is TGTGCCAGCACCTTGATTAGCAGGGGGAACACTGAAGCTTTCTTT. This codes for CASTLISRGNTEAFF.

The chain employs TRBV19 and TRBJ2-3, with 8 positions matching TRBD2. V lost 0 bases and J lost 3; bases outside the gene matches: 8. Per the germline V gene, CDR1 is LNHDA and CDR2 is SQIVND (reference sequence). The CDR3 is 17 amino acids. In DNA, the CDR3 is TGTGCCAGTAGTATAGACCCGCCCGGGGGGGGAACAGATACGCAGTATTTT. The encoded protein is CASSIDPPGGGTDTQYF. The full variable domain, with the rest looked up from reference TRBV19 and TRBJ2-3, is DGGITQSPKYLFRKEGQNVTLSCEQNLNHDAMYWYRQDPGQGLRLIYYSQIVNDFQKGDIAEGYSVSREKKESFPLTVTSAQKNPTAFYLCASSIDPPGGGTDTQYFGPGTRLTVL.

The J gene is TRBJ1-4, the V gene TRBV28, with D maybe TRBD1 (5 bases). V lost 5 bases, J lost 6 bases, and 10 bases lay in between. The germline CDR1 and CDR2 sequences are MDHEN and SYDVKM. The length of the CDR3 is 13 residues. This chain's CDR3 is CASSGGGYEKLFF. CDR3 nucleotides: TGTGCCAGCAGTGGCGGGGGGTATGAAAAACTGTTTTTT. The entire variable domain, with the rest obtained from reference TRBV28 and TRBJ1-4, is as follows: DVKVTQSSRYLVKRTGEKVFLECVQDMDHENMFWYRQDPGLGLRLIYFSYDVKMKEKGDIPEGYSVSREKKERFSLILESASTNQTSMYLCASSGGGYEKLFFGSGTQLSVL.

The J gene is TRBJ1-1, the V gene TRBV6-6, with D perhaps TRBD1 (6 bases). V gave up 0 bases and J gave up 5 bases, with 16 bases separating them. The CDR3 is 16 residues long. Germline assignment: CDR1 MNHNY and CDR2 SVGAGI (reference sequence). DNA of the CDR3: TGTGCCAGCAGTTACTCGGGTGATGTAAGGGGGACTGAAGCTTTCTTT. Translating it yields CASSYSGDVRGTEAFF.

In DNA, the CDR3 is TGTGCCAGCTGGGGCGGTCCTCGCTCTGGGGCCAACGTCCTGACTTTC. Protein sequence: CASWGGPRSGANVLTF. The gene calls are TRBV6-4 and TRBJ2-6; weak D call: TRBD1 (5 bases). This CDR3 is 16 amino acids long. CDR1 and CDR2 (germline): MRHNA, SNTAGT. V was shortened by 8 bases and J by 0 bases, with 14 bases between the two germline ends.